This T cell receptor (beta chain) was obtained from a study of tumor-infiltrating lymphocytes in primary liver carcinoma. Study summary: Every sample contained roughly 3.5 to 8 million productive TCRbeta reads, and these numbers were similar from one tissue type to another.

A primer in the constant region served to generate TCR beta cDNA from 500 to 600 ng of total RNA. Construction of TCR beta libraries relied on three successive nested multiplex PCR rounds employing slightly modified ARM-PCR. TRBV1-TRBV30 forward primers and a C-beta reverse primer were used in the first two PCR rounds, which each ran for approximately 9 cycles. TCRdb redid the calling of the multiplex PCR reads with MiXCR, one entry per CDR3 protein. The sample consists of about 100,000 distinct CDR3 sequences, about three quarters of them appearing once. At least ten counts were recorded for this clonotype. Germline CDR1 MNHNY, CDR2 SVGAGI (reference sequence). Trimming cost V 4 bases and J 6 bases; bases outside gene matches: 21. The CDR3 sequence is 19 residues long. Unsorted bulk tissue of about 20-32 mg yielded co-extracted RNA and DNA.

This chain joins TRBV6-6 and TRBJ2-7, with 10 positions matching TRBD1. Sequencing was carried out using liver tumor tissue from sampling region 5. The subset denotes: tumor region T5, tumor centre. The source of this sequence is a woman aged 55-75 years with primary liver carcinoma and hepatitis B virus infection. The CDR3 DNA follows: TGTGCCAGCAGTTCAGGAGGGCGGGACAGGGGTTCCCCCTACGGCGAGCAGTACTTC. Amino acid sequence: CASSSGGRDRGSPYGEQYF.